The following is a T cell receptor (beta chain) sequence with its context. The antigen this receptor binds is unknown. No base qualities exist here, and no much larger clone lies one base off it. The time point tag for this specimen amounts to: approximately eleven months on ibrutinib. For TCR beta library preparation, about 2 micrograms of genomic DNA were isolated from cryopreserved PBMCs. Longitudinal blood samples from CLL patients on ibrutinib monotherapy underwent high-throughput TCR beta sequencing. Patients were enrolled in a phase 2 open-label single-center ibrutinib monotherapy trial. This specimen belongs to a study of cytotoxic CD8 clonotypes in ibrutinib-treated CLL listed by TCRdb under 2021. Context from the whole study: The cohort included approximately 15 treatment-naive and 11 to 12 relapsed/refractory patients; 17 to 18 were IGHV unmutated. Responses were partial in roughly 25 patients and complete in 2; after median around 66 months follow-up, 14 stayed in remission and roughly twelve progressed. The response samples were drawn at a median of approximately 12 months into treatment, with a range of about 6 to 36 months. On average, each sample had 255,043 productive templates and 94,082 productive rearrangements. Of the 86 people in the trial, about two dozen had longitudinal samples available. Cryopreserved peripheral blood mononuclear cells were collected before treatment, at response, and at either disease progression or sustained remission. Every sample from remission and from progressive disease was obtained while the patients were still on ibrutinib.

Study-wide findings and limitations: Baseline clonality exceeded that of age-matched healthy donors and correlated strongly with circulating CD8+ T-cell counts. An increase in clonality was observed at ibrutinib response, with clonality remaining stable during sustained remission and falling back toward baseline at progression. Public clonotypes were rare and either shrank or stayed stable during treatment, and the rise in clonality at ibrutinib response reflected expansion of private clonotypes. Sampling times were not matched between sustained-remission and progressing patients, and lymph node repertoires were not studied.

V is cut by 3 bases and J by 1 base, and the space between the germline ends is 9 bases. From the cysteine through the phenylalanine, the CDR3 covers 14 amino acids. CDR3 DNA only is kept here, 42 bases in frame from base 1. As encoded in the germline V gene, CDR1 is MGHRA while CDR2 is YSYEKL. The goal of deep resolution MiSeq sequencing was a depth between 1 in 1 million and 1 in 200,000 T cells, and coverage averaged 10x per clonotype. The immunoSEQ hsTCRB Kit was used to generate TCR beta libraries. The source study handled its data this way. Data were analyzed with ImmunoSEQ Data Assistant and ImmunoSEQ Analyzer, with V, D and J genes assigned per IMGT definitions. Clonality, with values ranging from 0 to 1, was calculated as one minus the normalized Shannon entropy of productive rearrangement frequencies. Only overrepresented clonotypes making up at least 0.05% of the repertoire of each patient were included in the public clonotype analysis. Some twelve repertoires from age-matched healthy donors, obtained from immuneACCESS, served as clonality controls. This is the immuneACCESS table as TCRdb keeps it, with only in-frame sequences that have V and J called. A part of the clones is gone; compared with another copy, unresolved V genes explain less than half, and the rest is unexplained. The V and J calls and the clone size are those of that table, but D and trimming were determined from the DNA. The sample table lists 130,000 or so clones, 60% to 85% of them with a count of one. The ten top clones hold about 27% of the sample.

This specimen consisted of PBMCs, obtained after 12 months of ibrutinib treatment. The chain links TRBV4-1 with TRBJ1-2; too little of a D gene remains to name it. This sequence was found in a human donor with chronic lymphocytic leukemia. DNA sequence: TGCGCCAGCAGCCAGGGCCCCCTTAACTATGGCTACACCTTC. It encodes CASSQGPLNYGYTF.